The 2 T cell receptor beta chains given below trace back to one sample, sequenced in a study of T-cell memory formation after mild COVID-19. MiXCR, applied by TCRdb to the 5' RACE reads, yields one record per CDR3 protein. The sample includes 180,000 or so distinct CDR3 sequences, under 14% of them seen just once. The source material was PBMCs or a T cell subset sorted from them (not recorded which). The receptors come from a man aged 18 to 29 who had mild COVID-19 (a few samples of this study predate the infection). Cell type and time point are not known.

This clonotype was found a few times. J is TRBJ2-1 and V is TRBV10-3; D is possibly TRBD1 or TRBD2 (6 bases each). V was clipped by 4 bases and J by 3 bases, with 13 bases between them. Germline loops: CDR1 ENHRY, CDR2 SYGVKD. The CDR3 runs 15 residues. CDR3 in DNA: TGTGCCATCAGTGTGTCGGGGGCGGTCTACAATGAGCAGTTCTTC. Translated: CAISVSGAVYNEQFF.

This clonotype has just one count. This rearrangement joins TRBV5-1 to TRBJ1-4; D remains ambiguous. CDR1 and CDR2 from the germline V gene are SGHRS and YFSETQ. The V end lost 4 bases, the J end lost 0 bases, and 7 bases lay between the germline ends. The CDR3 runs 14 residues. The CDR3 region is CASSGSATNEKLFF. The CDR3 DNA sequence: TGCGCCAGCAGCGGATCGGCAACTAATGAAAAACTGTTTTTT.